The 20 T cell receptor beta chains reported below all come from one sample, sequenced in a study of beta chain features in type 1 diabetes. Since all of the isolated RNA was reverse transcribed, expressed TCRB transcripts were what got sequenced. Sequenced by immunoSEQ multiplex PCR; TCRdb stores in-frame clones only, minus some. The sample records 350,000 or so clones, about 18% being singletons. Sequenced input: naive CD4+ T cells from blood. The receptors here all came from a woman between 18 and 30 years old in good health.

This clone came up a few times. The gene calls are TRBV7-9 and TRBJ2-1; tentatively, D is TRBD1 (5 bases). The V and J ends lost 2 bases and 7 bases respectively, with 12 bases between them. Per the germline V gene, CDR1 is SEHNR and CDR2 is FQNEAQ (reference sequence). The CDR3 has 14 amino acids. CDR3 sequence: CASSLMGLDNEQFF. Written as DNA, the CDR3 is TGTGCCAGCAGCTTAATGGGGCTGGATAATGAGCAGTTCTTC.

In this sample, this clone turned up a few times. The chain combines TRBV5-6 with TRBJ2-7, with D possibly TRBD1 on 5 matching bases. The length of the CDR3 is 14 residues. Germline V lookup: CDR1 SGHDT, CDR2 YYEEEE. The V gene lost 0 bases and the J gene lost 2 bases, with 9 bases spanning the gap. The CDR3 here is CASSLGRATYEQYF. As DNA, the CDR3 is TGTGCCAGCAGCTTGGGCAGGGCAACCTACGAGCAGTACTTC.

The count of this clone is one. The V and J genes are TRBV30 and TRBJ1-3; TRBD1 might be the D (6 bases). Trimming took off 3 bases at V and 4 bases at J, with 13 bases between the two ends. Germline CDR1 is GTSNPN and CDR2 is SVGIG (reference sequence). The CDR3 consists of 14 residues. This CDR3 reads CAWSSGTRGNTIYF. DNA of the CDR3: TGTGCCTGGAGCTCCGGGACACGGGGAAACACCATATATTTT.

The V and J genes are TRBV7-3 and TRBJ2-3; TRBD2 might be the D (6 bases). Trimming removed 2 bases at V and 2 bases at J, with 11 bases between. The CDR3 contains 15 residues. Germline lookup yields CDR1 SGHTA and CDR2 FQGTGA. The CDR3 nucleotides read TGTGCCAGCAGCTTAGGTGGCGGGATCACAGATACGCAGTATTTT. Translating gives CASSLGGGITDTQYF.

This clone was counted only a few times. The chain uses TRBV9 and TRBJ2-1, with D possibly TRBD2 on 6 matching bases. The CDR3 sequence is 15 residues long. Germline CDR1 reads SGDLS; CDR2 reads YYNGEE. Trimming removed 0 bases at V and 2 bases at J, with 9 bases between. The CDR3 DNA is TGTGCCAGCAGCGTAGACGTAGCGGCCTACAATGAGCAGTTCTTC. This gives the protein CASSVDVAAYNEQFF.

This rearrangement joins TRBV5-1 to TRBJ2-5, with D perhaps TRBD2 (6 bases). Germline CDR1 reads SGHRS; CDR2 reads YFSETQ. The CDR3 spans 14 residues. The V end was cut by 5 bases, the J end by 5 bases, with 16 bases between. CDR3 nucleotides: TGCGCCAGCAGAAGCGGGCTGATAGGGGAGACCCAGTACTTC. It codes for CASRSGLIGETQYF.

The chain links TRBV19 to TRBJ1-4, with D hard to call. CDR3 size: 10 residues. Looked up from germline, CDR1 is LNHDA and CDR2 is SQIVND (reference sequence). Trimming cost V 10 bases and J 10 bases, with 10 bases left between them. CDR3 residues: CATFRGKLFF. The CDR3 DNA is TGTGCCACCTTCCGGGGAAAACTGTTTTTT.

This clone was detected a few times. The gene calls are TRBV5-1 and TRBJ1-5; D is possibly TRBD1 (6 bases). Germline V gene sequence: CDR1 SGHRS, CDR2 YFSETQ. V lost 1 base and J lost 0, with 8 bases in between. The CDR3 is made up of 15 amino acids. The CDR3 bases are TGCGCCAGCAGCTTGAGGGGGGGTAGCAATCAGCCCCAGCATTTT. Protein sequence: CASSLRGGSNQPQHF.

The V call is TRBV19, the J call TRBJ1-5, with D tentatively TRBD1 (6 bases). V gave up 5 bases and J gave up 0 bases, with 20 bases separating them. This CDR3 comprises 18 residues. Germline V gene lookup returns CDR1 LNHDA and CDR2 SQIVND (reference sequence). CDR3 residues: CASSQKGGWTVSNQPQHF. In DNA form, the CDR3 reads TGTGCCAGTAGTCAGAAAGGGGGATGGACAGTTAGCAATCAGCCCCAGCATTTT.

This clone was recorded a few times. Different DNA sequences within this sample yield the same CDR3. This chain links TRBV7-9 with TRBJ2-7; TRBD1 matches 9 bases. CDR3 length equals 14 residues. The ends lost 5 bases at V and 5 bases at J; junction bases unmatched: 7. Per germline, CDR1 SEHNR and CDR2 FQNEAQ (reference sequence). The CDR3: CASSLRQGVNEQYF. Written as DNA, the CDR3 is TGTGCCAGCAGCCTCCGACAGGGGGTAAACGAGCAGTACTTC.

This clone has just a few counts. The chain has TRBV11-2 and TRBJ2-3; tentative D call: TRBD2 (6 bases). V was trimmed by 1 base and J by 3 bases, leaving 14 bases between them. CDR1 and CDR2 (germline): SGHAT, FQNNGV. The CDR3 sequence is 16 residues long. For the CDR3, the DNA is TGTGCCAGCAGCTTAGTGGCAGCGGGCCAGACAGATACGCAGTATTTT. This codes for CASSLVAAGQTDTQYF.

The V call is TRBV9, the J call TRBJ2-2, with 10 bases that match TRBD2. Germline CDR1 is SGDLS and CDR2 is YYNGEE. The V and J ends lost 0 bases and 3 bases, in that order; junction bases with no gene match: 5. The CDR3 sequence is 17 residues long. CDR3 bases: TGTGCCAGCAGCGTAGGGCTAGCGGGAGAGGACACCGGGGAGCTGTTTTTT. Its protein is CASSVGLAGEDTGELFF.

The chain uses TRBV7-2 and TRBJ2-3; D gene uncertain. Germline V gene lookup returns CDR1 SGHTA and CDR2 FQGNSA. Trimming shortened V by 1 base and J by 2 bases, and 10 bases separated the two germline ends. The CDR3 spans 15 residues. The CDR3 loop is CASSLVASPTDTQYF. CDR3 nucleotide sequence: TGTGCCAGCAGCTTAGTAGCTTCCCCCACAGATACGCAGTATTTT.

This chain connects TRBV6-1 to TRBJ1-1; 9 positions agree with TRBD1. Germline V lookup: CDR1 MNHNS, CDR2 SASEGT. This CDR3 has 13 residues. Losses at the gene ends were 5 bases for V and 8 bases for J; bases not matched to a gene: 6. The DNA of the CDR3 is TGTGCCAGCAGTCCTACAGGGGGCCGGGAAGCTTTCTTT. Its translation: CASSPTGGREAFF.

The chain couples TRBV6-1 to TRBJ1-1, with a possible D match to TRBD1 (5 bases). CDR3 size: 16 residues. V gave up 3 bases and J gave up 0 bases, with 14 bases separating them. Germline CDR1 MNHNS, CDR2 SASEGT. CDR3 protein: CASSEGRGVLNTEAFF. The DNA for the CDR3 is TGTGCCAGCAGTGAGGGGAGGGGCGTCCTGAACACTGAAGCTTTCTTT.

This clone was picked up a small number of times. The chain has TRBV12-2 and TRBJ2-7; the DNA was not compared with TRBD2, the D call given in the table. TRBV12-2 is a recognized pseudogene. The CDR3 runs 15 residues. CDR3 amino acids: CASRPRGGNSYEQYF. The CDR3 region has the DNA TGTGCAAGTCGCCCACGGGGGGGGAACTCCTACGAGCAGTACTTC.

The rearrangement joins TRBV30 to TRBJ2-3, with 7 positions matching TRBD1. Per germline, CDR1 GTSNPN and CDR2 SVGIG (reference sequence). V lost 3 bases, J lost 2 bases, and 2 bases stayed unmatched. This CDR3 spans 13 amino acids. Here the CDR3 DNA reads TGTGCCTGGAGACAGGGGTACACAGATACGCAGTATTTT. This encodes CAWRQGYTDTQYF. The complete variable domain, with remaining parts taken from reference TRBV30 and TRBJ2-3, reads SQTIHQWPATLVQPVGSPLSLECTVEGTSNPNLYWYRQAAGRGLQLLFYSVGIGQISSEVPQNLSASRPQDRQFILSSKKLLLSDSGFYLCAWRQGYTDTQYFGPGTRLTVL.

The genes are TRBV4-3 and TRBJ2-7, with D tentatively TRBD2 (5 bases). In germline, CDR1 is LGHNA, CDR2 YSLEER. Trimming cost V 0 bases and J 0 bases, with 6 bases left between them. The CDR3 loop spans 14 amino acids. The CDR3, as DNA: TGCGCCAGCAGCCAAGAAGAGGGCTCCTACGAGCAGTACTTC. It translates to CASSQEEGSYEQYF.

This clone was detected only a few times. The genes are TRBV4-1 and TRBJ2-4; TRBD2 matches at 11 bases. This CDR3 contains 17 residues. The V gene end was trimmed by 5 bases and the J gene end by 0 bases; junction bases not matched to a gene: 6. CDR1 MGHRA and CDR2 YSYEKL come from the germline V gene. This chain's CDR3 is CASSSPTSGRAKNIQYF. CDR3 nucleotide sequence: TGCGCCAGCAGCTCCCCCACTAGCGGGAGAGCCAAAAACATTCAGTACTTC.

This clone came up a few times. V usage is TRBV6-6 and J usage is TRBJ2-3, with TRBD1 matching over 7 bases. The germline V gene encodes CDR1 MNHNY and CDR2 SVGAGI (reference sequence). This CDR3 has 14 amino acids. Trimming cost V 6 bases and J 5 bases; bases outside gene matches: 8. This chain's CDR3 is CASRPRQGGDTQYF. DNA for the CDR3: TGTGCCAGCAGGCCTAGACAGGGCGGAGATACGCAGTATTTT.